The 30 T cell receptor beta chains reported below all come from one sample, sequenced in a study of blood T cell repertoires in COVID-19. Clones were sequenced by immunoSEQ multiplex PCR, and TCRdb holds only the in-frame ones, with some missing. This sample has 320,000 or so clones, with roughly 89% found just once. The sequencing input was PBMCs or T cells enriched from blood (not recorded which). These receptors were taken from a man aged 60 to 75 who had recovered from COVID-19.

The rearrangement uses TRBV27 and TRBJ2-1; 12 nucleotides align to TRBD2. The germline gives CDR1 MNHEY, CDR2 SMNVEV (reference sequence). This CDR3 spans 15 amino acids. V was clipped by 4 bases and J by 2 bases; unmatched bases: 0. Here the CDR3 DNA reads TGTGCCAGCAGTTGGACTAGCGGGACCTACAATGAGCAGTTCTTC. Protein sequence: CASSWTSGTYNEQFF.

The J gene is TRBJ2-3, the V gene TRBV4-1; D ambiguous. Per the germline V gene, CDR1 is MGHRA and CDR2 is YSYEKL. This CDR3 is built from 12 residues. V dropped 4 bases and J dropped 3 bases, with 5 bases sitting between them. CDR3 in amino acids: CASSRTTDTQYF. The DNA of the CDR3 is TGCGCCAGCAGCCGAACTACAGATACGCAGTATTTT.

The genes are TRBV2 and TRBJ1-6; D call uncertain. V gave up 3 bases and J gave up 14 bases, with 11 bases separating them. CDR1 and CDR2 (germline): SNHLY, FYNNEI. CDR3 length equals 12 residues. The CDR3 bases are TGTGCCAGCAGTGATTATGGGCGAGCCCTCCACTTT. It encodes CASSDYGRALHF.

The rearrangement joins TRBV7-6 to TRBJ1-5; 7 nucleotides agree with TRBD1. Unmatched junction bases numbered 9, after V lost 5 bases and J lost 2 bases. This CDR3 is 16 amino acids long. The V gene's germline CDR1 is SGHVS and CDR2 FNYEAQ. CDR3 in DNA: TGTGCCAGCAGCGGAGGAGGGGGCGCCGGCAATCAGCCCCAGCATTTT. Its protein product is CASSGGGGAGNQPQHF. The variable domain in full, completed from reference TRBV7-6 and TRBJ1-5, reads GAGVSQSPRYKVTKRGQDVALRCDPISGHVSLYWYRQALGQGPEFLTYFNYEAQQDKSGLPNDRFSAERPEGSISTLTIQRTEQRDSAMYRCASSGGGGAGNQPQHFGDGTRLSIL.

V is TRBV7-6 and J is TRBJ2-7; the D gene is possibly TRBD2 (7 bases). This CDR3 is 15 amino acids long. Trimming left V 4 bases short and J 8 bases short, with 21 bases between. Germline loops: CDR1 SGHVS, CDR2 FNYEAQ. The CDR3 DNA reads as TGTGCCAGCAGCTCCGAACCCTCTCGGGGGGCTAAGCAGTACTTC. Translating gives CASSSEPSRGAKQYF.

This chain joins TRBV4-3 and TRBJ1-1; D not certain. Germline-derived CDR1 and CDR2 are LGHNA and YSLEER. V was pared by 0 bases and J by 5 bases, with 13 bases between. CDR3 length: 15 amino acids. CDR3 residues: CASSQELISGTEAFF. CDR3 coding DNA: TGCGCCAGCAGCCAAGAACTAATCAGCGGGACTGAAGCTTTCTTT.

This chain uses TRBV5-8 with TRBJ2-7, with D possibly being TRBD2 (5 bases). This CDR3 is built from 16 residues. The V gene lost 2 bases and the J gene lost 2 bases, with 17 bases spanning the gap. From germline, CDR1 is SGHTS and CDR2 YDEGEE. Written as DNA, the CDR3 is TGTGCCAGCAGCTTTCCGCCGGGGTCTCCAACCTACGAGCAGTACTTC. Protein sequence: CASSFPPGSPTYEQYF.

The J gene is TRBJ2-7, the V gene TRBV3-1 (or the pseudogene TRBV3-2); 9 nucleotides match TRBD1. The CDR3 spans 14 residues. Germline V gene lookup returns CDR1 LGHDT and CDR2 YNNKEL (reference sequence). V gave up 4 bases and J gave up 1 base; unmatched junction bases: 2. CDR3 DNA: TGTGCCAGCAGCCTCGACAGGGGGTCCTACGAGCAGTACTTC. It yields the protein CASSLDRGSYEQYF.

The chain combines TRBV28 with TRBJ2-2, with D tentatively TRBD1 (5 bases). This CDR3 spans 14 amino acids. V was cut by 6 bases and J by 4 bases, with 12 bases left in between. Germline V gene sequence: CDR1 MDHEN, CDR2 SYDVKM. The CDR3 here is CASSNPRATGELFF. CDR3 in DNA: TGTGCCAGCAGCAACCCCAGGGCCACCGGGGAGCTGTTTTTT.

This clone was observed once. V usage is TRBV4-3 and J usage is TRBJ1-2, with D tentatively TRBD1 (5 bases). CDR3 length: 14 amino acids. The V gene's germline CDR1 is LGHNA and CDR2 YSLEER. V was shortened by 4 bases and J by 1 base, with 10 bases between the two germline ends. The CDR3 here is CASSPGAGNYGYTF. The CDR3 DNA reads TGCGCCAGCAGCCCTGGGGCCGGTAACTATGGCTACACCTTC.

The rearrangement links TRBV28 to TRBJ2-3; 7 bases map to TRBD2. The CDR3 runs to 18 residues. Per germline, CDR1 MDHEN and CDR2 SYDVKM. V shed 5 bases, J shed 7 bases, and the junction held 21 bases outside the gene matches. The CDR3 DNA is TGTGCCAGCAGTCAACCCCCCGGCAAGCGGGACGAGGGGTATACGCAGTATTTT. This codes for CASSQPPGKRDEGYTQYF.

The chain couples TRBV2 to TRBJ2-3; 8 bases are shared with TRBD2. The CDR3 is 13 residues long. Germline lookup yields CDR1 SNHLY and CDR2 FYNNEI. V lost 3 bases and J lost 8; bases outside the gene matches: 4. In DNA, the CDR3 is TGTGCCAGCAGTGAGCGGGAGGACACTACGCAGTATTTT. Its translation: CASSEREDTTQYF.

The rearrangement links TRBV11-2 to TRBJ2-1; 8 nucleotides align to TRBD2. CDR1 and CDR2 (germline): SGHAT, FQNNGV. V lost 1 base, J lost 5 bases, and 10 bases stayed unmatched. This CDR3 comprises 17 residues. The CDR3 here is CASSLALSSGSHNEQFF. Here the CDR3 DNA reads TGTGCCAGCAGCTTAGCGCTATCTAGCGGGTCCCACAATGAGCAGTTCTTC.

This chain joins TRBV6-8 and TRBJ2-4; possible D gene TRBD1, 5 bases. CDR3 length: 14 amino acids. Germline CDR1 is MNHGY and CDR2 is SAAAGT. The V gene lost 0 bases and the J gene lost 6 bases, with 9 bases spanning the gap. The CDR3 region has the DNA TGTGCCAGCAGTTACTCGTCGCAGGGAAACATTCAGTACTTC. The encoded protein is CASSYSSQGNIQYF.

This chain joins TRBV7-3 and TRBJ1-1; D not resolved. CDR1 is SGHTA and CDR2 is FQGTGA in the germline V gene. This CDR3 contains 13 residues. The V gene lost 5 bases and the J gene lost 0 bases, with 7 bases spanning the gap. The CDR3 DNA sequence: TGTGCCAGCAGCGGGCACATGAACACTGAAGCTTTCTTT. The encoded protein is CASSGHMNTEAFF.

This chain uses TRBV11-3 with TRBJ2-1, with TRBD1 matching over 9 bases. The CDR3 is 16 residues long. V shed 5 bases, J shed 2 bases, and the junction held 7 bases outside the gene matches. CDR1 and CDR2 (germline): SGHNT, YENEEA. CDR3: CASSKNRGQTYNEQFF. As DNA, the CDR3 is TGTGCCAGCAGCAAGAACAGGGGGCAGACCTACAATGAGCAGTTCTTC. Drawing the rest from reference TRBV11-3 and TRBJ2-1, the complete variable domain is EAGVVQSPRYKIIEKKQPVAFWCNPISGHNTLYWYLQNLGQGPELLIRYENEEAVDDSQLPKDRFSAERLKGVDSTLKIQPAELGDSAVYLCASSKNRGQTYNEQFFGPGTRLTVL.

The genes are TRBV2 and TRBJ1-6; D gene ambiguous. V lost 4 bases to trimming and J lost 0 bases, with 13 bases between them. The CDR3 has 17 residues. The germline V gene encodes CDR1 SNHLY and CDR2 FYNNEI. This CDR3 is CASSGTLALSYNSPLHF. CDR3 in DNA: TGTGCCAGCAGTGGGACTCTGGCCCTCTCCTATAATTCACCCCTCCACTTT.

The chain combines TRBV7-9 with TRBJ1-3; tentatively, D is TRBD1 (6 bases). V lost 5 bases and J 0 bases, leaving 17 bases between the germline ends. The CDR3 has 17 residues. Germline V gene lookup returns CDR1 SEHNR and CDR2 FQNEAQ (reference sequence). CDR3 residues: CASSRDTGTSSGNTIYF. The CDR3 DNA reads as TGTGCCAGCAGCCGGGACACTGGAACTAGCTCTGGAAACACCATATATTTT. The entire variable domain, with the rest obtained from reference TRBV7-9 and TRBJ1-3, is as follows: DTGVSQNPRHKITKRGQNVTFRCDPISEHNRLYWYRQTLGQGPEFLTYFQNEAQLEKSRLLSDRFSAERPKGSFSTLEIQRTEQGDSAMYLCASSRDTGTSSGNTIYFGEGSWLTVV.

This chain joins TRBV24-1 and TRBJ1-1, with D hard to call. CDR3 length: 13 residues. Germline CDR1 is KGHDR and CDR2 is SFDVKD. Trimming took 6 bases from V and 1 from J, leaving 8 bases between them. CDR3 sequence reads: CATSRTENTEAFF. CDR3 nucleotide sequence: TGTGCCACCAGTCGTACAGAGAACACTGAAGCTTTCTTT.

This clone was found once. CDR3 loop: CASSTRTGLSKETQYF. The CDR3 DNA reads as TGTGCCAGCAGCACCCGGACAGGGTTAAGTAAAGAGACCCAGTACTTC. The V call is TRBV14, the J call TRBJ2-5; 8 bases are shared with TRBD1. Trimming cost V 5 bases and J 3 bases; bases outside gene matches: 11. The length of the CDR3 is 16 residues. Germline CDR1 reads SGHDN; CDR2 reads FVKESK.

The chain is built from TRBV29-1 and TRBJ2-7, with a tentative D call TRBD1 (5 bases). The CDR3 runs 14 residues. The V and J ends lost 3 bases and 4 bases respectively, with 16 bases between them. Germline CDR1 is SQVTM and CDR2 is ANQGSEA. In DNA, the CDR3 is TGCAGCGTTGACGACCCAGGGTTTGGTTACGAGCAGTACTTC. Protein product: CSVDDPGFGYEQYF.

CDR3 coding DNA: TGCGCCAGCAGCCCCGCTTTGGGGAGCTCCTACAATGAGCAGTTCTTC. Its protein product is CASSPALGSSYNEQFF. This chain links TRBV4-1 with TRBJ2-1; D perhaps matches TRBD2 (5 bases). The CDR3 spans 16 residues. The V gene lost 4 bases and the J gene lost 0 bases, with 13 bases spanning the gap. Germline V gene lookup returns CDR1 MGHRA and CDR2 YSYEKL.

CDR3 nucleotide sequence: TGCGCCAGCAGCACGGAGGGATTCTCGAGGGATACGCAGTATTTT. Protein product: CASSTEGFSRDTQYF. This chain joins TRBV5-1 and TRBJ2-3; a weak D match, TRBD2 (6 bases). Per the germline V gene, CDR1 is SGHRS and CDR2 is YFSETQ. The CDR3 is 15 residues long. V lost 4 bases and J lost 6, with 18 bases in between.

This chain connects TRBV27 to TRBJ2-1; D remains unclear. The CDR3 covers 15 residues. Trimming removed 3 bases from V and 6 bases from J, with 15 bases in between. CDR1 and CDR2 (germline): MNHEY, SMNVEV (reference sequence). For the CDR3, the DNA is TGTGCCAGCAGTTTCGTACAGTTCATGCCCAATGAGCAGTTCTTC. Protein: CASSFVQFMPNEQFF.

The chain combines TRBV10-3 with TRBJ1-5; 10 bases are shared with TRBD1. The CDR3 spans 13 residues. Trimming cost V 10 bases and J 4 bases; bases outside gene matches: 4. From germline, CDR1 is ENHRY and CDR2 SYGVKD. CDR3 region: CATSGQGNQPQHF. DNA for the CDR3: TGTGCCACCTCGGGACAGGGGAATCAGCCCCAGCATTTT.

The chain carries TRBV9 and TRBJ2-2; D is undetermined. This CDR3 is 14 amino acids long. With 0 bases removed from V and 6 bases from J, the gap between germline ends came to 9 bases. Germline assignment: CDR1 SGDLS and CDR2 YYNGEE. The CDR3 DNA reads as TGTGCCAGCAGCGTAGTGGAGTGGGCCGGGGAGCTGTTTTTT. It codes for CASSVVEWAGELFF.

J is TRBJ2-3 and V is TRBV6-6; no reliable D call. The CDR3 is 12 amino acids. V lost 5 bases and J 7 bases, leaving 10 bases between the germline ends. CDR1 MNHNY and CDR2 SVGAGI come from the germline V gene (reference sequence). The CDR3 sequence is CASSGRKHTQYF. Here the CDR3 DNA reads TGTGCCAGCAGTGGCCGTAAACATACGCAGTATTTT.

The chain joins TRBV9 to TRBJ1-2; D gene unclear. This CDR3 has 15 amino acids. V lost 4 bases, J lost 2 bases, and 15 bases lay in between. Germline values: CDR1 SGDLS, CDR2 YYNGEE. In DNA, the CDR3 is TGTGCCAGCAGCCCTCACAGTGAAGAAAACTATGGCTACACCTTC. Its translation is CASSPHSEENYGYTF.

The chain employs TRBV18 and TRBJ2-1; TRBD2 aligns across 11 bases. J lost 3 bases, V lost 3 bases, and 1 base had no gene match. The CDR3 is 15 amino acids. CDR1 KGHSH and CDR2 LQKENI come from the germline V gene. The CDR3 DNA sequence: TGTGCCAGCTCACCCGGGACTAGCGGCTACAATGAGCAGTTCTTC. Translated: CASSPGTSGYNEQFF.

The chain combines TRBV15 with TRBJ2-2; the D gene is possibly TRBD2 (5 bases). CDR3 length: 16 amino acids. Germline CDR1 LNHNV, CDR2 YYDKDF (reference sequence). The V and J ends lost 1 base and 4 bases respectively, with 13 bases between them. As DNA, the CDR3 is TGTGCCACCAGCAGAGGACTACTAGTTGGCACCGGGGAGCTGTTTTTT. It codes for CATSRGLLVGTGELFF.